These T cell receptor beta chains were read from a single sample in a study of shared clonotypes between healthy human individuals. Sequencing was performed with immunoSEQ multiplex PCR; in TCRdb, only in-frame clones are kept and a portion is missing. This table holds over 2 million clones, around 95% found once. Sequenced: naive CD4+ T cells sorted from blood. These receptors all stem from a man aged 18 to 29 in good health. Both conserved end residues are trimmed from each CDR3.

j_call cdr3_length v_call cdr3_aa
TRBJ2-3 14 TRBV5-4 ASSLDGGPSTDTQY
TRBJ1-1 12 TRBV5-4 ASSRTERYTEAF
TRBJ1-1 13 TRBV5-1 ASSSRMPREDEAF
TRBJ2-7 12 TRBV6-6 ASGTGGAPYEQY
TRBJ2-5 11 TRBV19 ATSAANQETQY
TRBJ2-7 12 TRBV5-5 ASSQGQQTYEQY
TRBJ1-2 13 TRBV9 ASSVSRTGLYGYT
TRBJ2-1 16 TRBV4-1 ASSTRTSGGASYNEQF
TRBJ1-5 11 TRBV4-1 ASSQDRGQPQH
TRBJ2-5 11 TRBV28 ASSLAGRETQY
TRBJ2-1 12 TRBV11-2 ASRSPRVGNEQF
TRBJ1-1 12 TRBV5-1 ASSLNLQASVAF
TRBJ2-3 12 TRBV10-3 AIKITSSTDTQY
TRBJ1-3 13 TRBV5-1 ASSLVGSSGNTIY
TRBJ1-1 11 TRBV2 ASMREANTEAF
TRBJ1-1 10 TRBV28 ASSGTGAEAF
TRBJ1-1 12 TRBV6-1 ATSPGHLNTEAF
TRBJ1-3 12 TRBV6-5 ASKGRFSGNTIY
TRBJ2-5 12 TRBV5-1 ASSARTSSETQY
TRBJ2-3 15 TRBV15 ATSRDKGQGVADTQY
TRBJ1-3 11 TRBV5-4 ASSSGAGNTIY
TRBJ2-3 14 TRBV15 ATSSGAGGGVDTQY
TRBJ2-3 11 TRBV2 ATGRDHVDTQY
TRBJ2-3 12 TRBV6-5 ASRPGLAGGTQY
TRBJ2-1 14 TRBV11-2 ASSLRSAGGDNEQF
TRBJ2-7 13 TRBV5-4 ASSLGGQRDYEQY
TRBJ2-7 13 TRBV6-1 ASSGPRTAAYEQY
TRBJ2-7 14 TRBV9 ASSALDGGLSYEQY
TRBJ2-3 12 TRBV7-9 ASSAHGRTDTQY
TRBJ2-5 14 TRBV5-1 ASSLAGSGLQETQY
TRBJ2-7 12 TRBV10-1 ASSESGRTYEQY
TRBJ2-7 12 TRBV7-2 ASSLQNRDYEQY
TRBJ1-1 11 TRBV4-3 ASRGDLNTEAF
TRBJ1-1 13 TRBV5-8 ASSPPVGGGTEAF
TRBJ1-3 13 TRBV5-1 ASSFAGARENTIY
TRBJ1-4 13 TRBV5-6 ASSRRTGSNEKLF
TRBJ2-3 12 TRBV2 ASSWLAGTDTQY
TRBJ1-2 9 TRBV29-1 SVGGGYGYT
TRBJ1-5 14 TRBV5-8 ASSFEGYYSNQPQH
TRBJ1-1 13 TRBV18 ASSPPNHMNTEAF
TRBJ1-2 12 TRBV5-1 ASSLDGEGYGYT
TRBJ1-3 14 TRBV11-2 ASSLDPRTTGNTIY
TRBJ2-5 12 TRBV6-5 ASRLLGGRETQY
TRBJ2-3 13 TRBV7-9 ASSLETPSTDTQY
TRBJ2-1 13 TRBV7-2 ASSSGSGSYNEQF
TRBJ1-2 11 TRBV11-1 ASSSQQYYGYT
TRBJ2-1 12 TRBV6-4 ASSEASGSREQF
TRBJ2-2 14 TRBV14 ASRPSGTANTGELF
TRBJ2-2 11 TRBV7-9 ASSLMGTGELF
TRBJ2-1 13 TRBV9 ASSVALADYNEQF
TRBJ1-4 15 TRBV18 ASSPSQGRTTNEKLF
TRBJ1-5 12 TRBV15 ATSRGQGYQPQH
TRBJ1-2 13 TRBV21-1 ASSKAGQGEQGYT
TRBJ1-4 10 TRBV6-6 AVGATNEKLF
TRBJ2-1 13 TRBV5-4 ASSLAGSSYNEQF
TRBJ1-1 10 TRBV6-5 ASRRTGREAF
TRBJ2-7 14 TRBV6-5 ASSYSRRTPRGEQY
TRBJ1-3 13 TRBV5-6 ASSLGRTVGNTIY
TRBJ2-3 12 TRBV10-2 ASSDSRSTDTQY
TRBJ2-6 13 TRBV6-1 ASTTGALGANVLT